The rows below give T cell receptor beta chains drawn from one sample of a study of T cells in Graves' hyperthyroidism and ophthalmopathy. Each CDR3 protein is one row after TCRdb ran MiXCR on the multiplex PCR reads. The top ten hold 2.5% to 4% of the sample, which has under 600,000 distinct CDR3 sequences, approximately 15% seen once. Sequencing was performed on blood. The receptors were gathered from a woman in her 40s with Graves' ophthalmopathy. Each CDR3 is given with its conserved first and last residue. The D gene is left open where the match is weak. Size is omitted from some rows. Given values are once, few, many or a class for expanded clones.

CDR3aa: CASTNRDWTGNTIYF; CDR3nt: TGTGCCAGCACCAACCGGGACTGGACTGGAAACACCATATATTTT; d_gene: -; abundance: few; j_gene: TRBJ1-3; v_gene: TRBV28
CDR3aa: CASSAHLFRGRNNSPLHF; CDR3nt: TGTGCCAGCAGCGCACATCTTTTCAGGGGGCGTAATAATTCACCCCTCCACTTT; d_gene: TRBD1; abundance: -; j_gene: TRBJ1-6; v_gene: TRBV11-2
CDR3aa: CSAGPYEQYF; CDR3nt: TGCAGTGCAGGGCCCTACGAGCAGTACTTC; d_gene: -; abundance: many; j_gene: TRBJ2-7; v_gene: TRBV20-1
CDR3aa: CASTGVPNQPQHF; CDR3nt: TGCGCCAGTACAGGGGTTCCCAATCAGCCCCAGCATTTT; d_gene: TRBD1; abundance: few; j_gene: TRBJ1-5; v_gene: TRBV10-2
CDR3aa: CASRLETGNYGYTF; CDR3nt: TGTGCCAGCAGACTCGAGACAGGGAACTATGGCTACACCTTC; d_gene: TRBD1; abundance: -; j_gene: TRBJ1-2; v_gene: TRBV2
CDR3aa: CASSPGPSGANVLTF; CDR3nt: TGTGCCAGCAGCCCCGGACCCTCTGGGGCCAACGTCCTGACTTTC; d_gene: -; abundance: -; j_gene: TRBJ2-6; v_gene: TRBV7-3
CDR3aa: CASSEGTVYSPLHF; CDR3nt: TGTGCCAGCAGTGAAGGGACAGTGTATTCACCCCTCCACTTT; d_gene: -; abundance: many; j_gene: TRBJ1-6; v_gene: TRBV2
CDR3aa: CASSLAGGPGELFF; CDR3nt: TGTGCCAGTTCACTAGCGGGAGGGCCCGGGGAGCTGTTTTTT; d_gene: TRBD2; abundance: many; j_gene: TRBJ2-2; v_gene: TRBV7-2
CDR3aa: CASSLSGVTGDTQYF; CDR3nt: TGTGCCAGCAGCTTAAGCGGGGTGACTGGGGATACGCAGTATTTT; d_gene: -; abundance: many; j_gene: TRBJ2-3; v_gene: TRBV7-3
CDR3aa: CASSSFSGATDTQYF; CDR3nt: TGCGCCAGCAGCTCCTTTTCGGGGGCGACCGATACGCAGTATTTT; d_gene: -; abundance: -; j_gene: TRBJ2-3; v_gene: TRBV5-1
CDR3aa: CASRRTSGSSEQYF; CDR3nt: TGTGCCAGCAGGCGGACTAGCGGGAGTAGCGAGCAGTACTTC; d_gene: TRBD2; abundance: -; j_gene: TRBJ2-7; v_gene: TRBV6-2/TRBV6-3
CDR3aa: CASRPGQNNEKLFF; CDR3nt: TGTGCCAGCAGACCGGGACAGAACAATGAAAAACTGTTTTTT; d_gene: TRBD1; abundance: -; j_gene: TRBJ1-4; v_gene: TRBV6-1
CDR3aa: CASSFDSRWAQFF; CDR3nt: TGTGCCAGCAGTTTTGACAGCCGCTGGGCGCAGTTCTTC; d_gene: -; abundance: many; j_gene: TRBJ2-1; v_gene: TRBV12-3/TRBV12-4
CDR3aa: CSAPSREGLHYNEQFF; CDR3nt: TGCAGTGCTCCCTCAAGGGAGGGACTTCACTACAATGAGCAGTTCTTC; d_gene: TRBD2; abundance: many; j_gene: TRBJ2-1; v_gene: TRBV20-1
CDR3aa: CASSQFNEQYF; CDR3nt: TGCGCCAGCAGCCAATTCAACGAGCAGTACTTC; d_gene: -; abundance: once; j_gene: TRBJ2-7; v_gene: TRBV11-2
CDR3aa: CATSDSGTGSYNEQFF; CDR3nt: TGTGCCACCAGTGATTCCGGGACAGGGTCCTACAATGAGCAGTTCTTC; d_gene: TRBD1; abundance: many; j_gene: TRBJ2-1; v_gene: TRBV24-1
CDR3aa: CASSEETGRIYGYTF; CDR3nt: TGTGCCAGCAGTGAAGAGACAGGGAGGATCTATGGCTACACCTTC; d_gene: TRBD1; abundance: many; j_gene: TRBJ1-2; v_gene: TRBV2
CDR3aa: CAWSAAFWDTQYF; CDR3nt: TGTGCCTGGAGTGCCGCCTTTTGGGATACGCAGTATTTT; d_gene: -; abundance: many; j_gene: TRBJ2-3; v_gene: TRBV30
CDR3aa: CASSLFSGNYGYTF; CDR3nt: TGTGCCAGCAGCTTGTTCTCAGGGAACTATGGCTACACCTTC; d_gene: -; abundance: -; j_gene: TRBJ1-2; v_gene: TRBV5-6
CDR3aa: CSARKRGRGTDTQYF; CDR3nt: TGCAGTGCTAGAAAGCGGGGGAGGGGCACAGATACGCAGTATTTT; d_gene: TRBD2; abundance: -; j_gene: TRBJ2-3; v_gene: TRBV20-1
CDR3aa: CSARYGGATEAFF; CDR3nt: TGCAGTGCTAGATATGGGGGAGCCACTGAAGCTTTCTTT; d_gene: -; abundance: many; j_gene: TRBJ1-1; v_gene: TRBV20-1
CDR3aa: CASSTIAGGRNEQFF; CDR3nt: TGTGCCAGCAGTACGATAGCGGGAGGGCGGAATGAGCAGTTCTTC; d_gene: TRBD2; abundance: few; j_gene: TRBJ2-1; v_gene: TRBV27